This T cell receptor beta chain was observed in a study of blood T cell repertoires in COVID-19. Study details: Both acute and convalescent COVID-19 samples were obtained from the United States, Italy and Spain. Nucleic acid was either cDNA or gDNA, and it came from T cells, B-cell-depleted T cells, or PBMCs.

In the original analysis: Using reference gene primer amplification, nucleated cell counts were estimated. TCRdb keeps only in-frame clones here, not all; method: immunoSEQ multiplex PCR. That table gives V, J and clone size, and the DNA gave D and trimming. This table has over 100,000 clones, about 80% appearing once. The CDR3 extends over 14 amino acids. Germline V lookup: CDR1 MNHEY, CDR2 SVGAGI. The junction had 3 bases not matched to a gene; V was cut back by 4 bases and J by 1 base. The receptor was derived from a woman older than 75 with active or convalescent COVID-19. The chain uses TRBV6-5 and TRBJ2-5; 7 bases align to TRBD1. The sequenced sample consisted of peripheral blood. CDR3 sequence reads: CASSSGQLQETQYF. Written as DNA, the CDR3 is TGTGCCAGCAGTTCGGGACAGCTCCAAGAGACCCAGTACTTC.